The clone carrying this T cell receptor (beta chain) came up many times. Its specificity is unknown. TCRdb re-called the 5' RACE reads with MiXCR, one entry per CDR3 protein. The sample contains 100,000 to 150,000 distinct CDR3 sequences, about a tenth of which appear only once. This sample is drawn from a study of CD8 T cells in ankylosing spondylitis. Trimming stripped 1 base from V and 0 bases from J, with 7 bases between. CDR1 and CDR2 from the germline V gene are LGHNA and YNFKEQ. This CDR3 region has 15 residues. General observations from the study: Clones that were linked to disease were CD8+ and were relatively rare in peripheral blood.

The V and J genes are TRBV4-2 and TRBJ2-1; tentatively, D is TRBD1 (6 bases). The material sequenced was blood, either unsorted or a sorted T cell fraction (not recorded which). This clonotype was obtained from a male donor with ankylosing spondylitis or in good health (not recorded which). This chain's CDR3 is CASSQGDNSYNEQFF. The CDR3 nucleotides are TGTGCCAGCAGCCAAGGGGACAACTCCTACAATGAGCAGTTCTTC.